This passage covers 24 T cell receptor beta chains from one sample sequenced in a study of blood T cell repertoires in COVID-19. Sequencing was performed with immunoSEQ multiplex PCR; in TCRdb, only in-frame clones are kept and a portion is missing. Of roughly 100,000 clones listed, about 80% are singletons. The sample taken for sequencing was peripheral blood. The receptors stem from a man aged 65 to 79 with acute or convalescent COVID-19.

The chain combines TRBV9 with TRBJ1-6; D uncertain. V lost 3 bases and J lost 5, with 9 bases in between. Germline CDR1 and CDR2: SGDLS and YYNGEE. The CDR3 spans 14 residues. The CDR3 DNA follows: TGTGCCAGCAGCGGTCAGGCTGATAATTCACCCCTCCACTTT. It translates to CASSGQADNSPLHF. The full variable domain, completed using reference TRBV9 and TRBJ1-6, is DSGVTQTPKHLITATGQRVTLRCSPRSGDLSVYWYQQSLDQGLQFLIQYYNGEERAKGNILERFSAQQFPDLHSELNLSSLELGDSALYFCASSGQADNSPLHFGNGTRLTVT.

V is TRBV5-1 and J is TRBJ2-3; D might be TRBD1 (5 bases). The V end lost 0 bases, the J end lost 2 bases, and 19 bases lay between the germline ends. This CDR3 comprises 18 residues. CDR1 and CDR2 from the germline V gene are SGHRS and YFSETQ. The CDR3 reads CASSLGRALPRPTDTQYF. The CDR3 bases are TGCGCCAGCAGCTTGGGCAGGGCCCTACCCCGTCCCACAGATACGCAGTATTTT.

The V gene is TRBV5-6, the J gene TRBJ1-5; D is uncertain. V dropped 1 base and J dropped 5 bases, with 7 bases sitting between them. CDR1 SGHDT and CDR2 YYEEEE come from the germline V gene. The CDR3 runs to 13 residues. The CDR3 loop reads CASSLTRDQPQHF. The CDR3 nucleotides read TGTGCCAGCAGCTTGACTCGGGATCAGCCCCAGCATTTT. The entire variable domain, with the rest obtained from reference TRBV5-6 and TRBJ1-5, is as follows: DAGVTQSPTHLIKTRGQQVTLRCSPKSGHDTVSWYQQALGQGPQFIFQYYEEEERQRGNFPDRFSGHQFPNYSSELNVNALLLGDSALYLCASSLTRDQPQHFGDGTRLSIL.

The chain links TRBV5-4 to TRBJ2-2; D possibly corresponds to TRBD1 (6 bases). With 1 base removed from V and 5 bases from J, the gap between germline ends came to 9 bases. This CDR3 is built from 14 residues. Germline V lookup: CDR1 SGHNT, CDR2 YYREEE (reference sequence). This CDR3 is CASSLYRGTGELFF. CDR3 coding DNA: TGTGCCAGCAGCTTGTATAGGGGGACCGGGGAGCTGTTTTTT.

Only a few counts were recorded for this clone. The rearrangement uses TRBV7-9 and TRBJ1-5; perhaps TRBD1 as D (5 bases). This CDR3 spans 16 amino acids. Trimming stripped 5 bases from V and 0 bases from J, with 14 bases between. Per the germline V gene, CDR1 is SEHNR and CDR2 is FQNEAQ (reference sequence). CDR3 DNA sequence: TGTGCCAGCAGCCTTGAGCGGGGCTATAGCAATCAGCCCCAGCATTTT. Protein: CASSLERGYSNQPQHF.

This chain uses TRBV5-1 with TRBJ1-4, with D maybe TRBD1 (6 bases). V gave up 6 bases and J gave up 4 bases, with 16 bases separating them. The CDR3 contains 15 residues. Per the germline V gene, CDR1 is SGHRS and CDR2 is YFSETQ. The CDR3 here is CASTIGDRNNEKLFF. The CDR3 DNA follows: TGCGCCAGCACTATTGGTGACAGGAATAATGAAAAACTGTTTTTT.

The CDR3 is CASSYSAGVNQPQHF. The CDR3 DNA sequence: TGTGCCAGCAGTTACTCAGCAGGGGTCAATCAGCCCCAGCATTTT. This rearrangement joins TRBV6-5 to TRBJ1-5; the D gene is possibly TRBD1 (6 bases). The V end was cut by 0 bases, the J end by 3 bases, with 9 bases between. The germline V gene has CDR1 MNHEY and CDR2 SVGAGI. CDR3 length: 15 residues.

This clone was picked up a small number of times. The chain recombines TRBV2 with TRBJ2-5; 8 nucleotides line up with TRBD2. Germline values: CDR1 SNHLY, CDR2 FYNNEI. The CDR3 contains 14 residues. Germline trimming cut 3 bases from V and 9 bases from J; bases unmatched to any gene: 9. CDR3 sequence: CASSDGGAERSQYF. The CDR3 DNA reads TGTGCCAGCAGTGACGGGGGGGCCGAAAGGTCCCAGTACTTC.

This chain joins TRBV21-1 and TRBJ1-5. TRBV21-1 corresponds to a pseudogene. The CDR3 length is 14 residues. The CDR3 reads CASSNGRGGQPQHF. In DNA, the CDR3 is TGTGCCAGCAGCAACGGTAGGGGAGGTCAGCCCCAGCATTTT.

The chain employs TRBV2 and TRBJ2-2; D remains ambiguous. The germline V and J ends were trimmed by 5 bases and 3 bases, with 10 bases remaining between them. The CDR3 loop spans 14 amino acids. Germline V gives CDR1 SNHLY, CDR2 FYNNEI. The CDR3 here is CASSSLGHTGELFF. In DNA form, the CDR3 reads TGTGCCAGCAGTTCCTTGGGCCACACCGGGGAGCTGTTTTTT. Drawing the rest from reference TRBV2 and TRBJ2-2, the complete variable domain is EPEVTQTPSHQVTQMGQEVILRCVPISNHLYFYWYRQILGQKVEFLVSFYNNEISEKSEIFDDQFSVERPDGSNFTLKIRSTKLEDSAMYFCASSSLGHTGELFFGEGSRLTVL.

The chain carries TRBV5-1 and TRBJ2-2, with D perhaps TRBD1 (6 bases). Germline V gives CDR1 SGHRS, CDR2 YFSETQ. Deletions cut 1 base from V and 5 bases from J, with 12 bases between. This CDR3 has 15 residues. CDR3 bases: TGCGCCAGCAGCTTGCAGGCAGGGGTGACCGGGGAGCTGTTTTTT. It codes for CASSLQAGVTGELFF.

This clone showed up just a few times. The chain is built from TRBV19 and TRBJ2-7, with D tentatively TRBD2 (5 bases). This CDR3 spans 15 amino acids. Trimming left V 5 bases short and J 3 bases short, with 17 bases between. Germline CDR1 LNHDA, CDR2 SQIVND (reference sequence). The CDR3 DNA follows: TGTGCCAGTAGTCCTTCTATGCGGGTAGACTACGAGCAGTACTTC. It yields the protein CASSPSMRVDYEQYF. Full variable domain (rest looked up from reference TRBV19 and TRBJ2-7): DGGITQSPKYLFRKEGQNVTLSCEQNLNHDAMYWYRQDPGQGLRLIYYSQIVNDFQKGDIAEGYSVSREKKESFPLTVTSAQKNPTAFYLCASSPSMRVDYEQYFGPGTRLTVT.

In this sample, this clone turned up once. The chain has TRBV5-1 and TRBJ1-1; 7 nucleotides agree with TRBD1. The CDR3 totals 14 residues. Germline V gene lookup returns CDR1 SGHRS and CDR2 YFSETQ. V trimming: 4 bases; J trimming: 5 bases; junction bases outside the gene matches: 8. This CDR3 reads CASSGTEVGTEAFF. The CDR3 DNA reads TGCGCCAGCAGCGGGACAGAGGTTGGAACTGAAGCTTTCTTT.

The J gene is TRBJ2-3, the V gene TRBV7-3; 10 bases line up with TRBD2. Trimming removed 5 bases from V and 4 bases from J; junction bases left unmatched: 12. The CDR3 is 17 residues long. Looked up from germline, CDR1 is SGHTA and CDR2 is FQGTGA. CDR3 DNA: TGTGCCAGCAGCGCGTTAGCCAGCGGGAGGGGGGCAGATACGCAGTATTTT. Its protein is CASSALASGRGADTQYF.

The gene calls are TRBV5-1 and TRBJ2-1; D may be TRBD2 (7 bases). Germline CDR1 reads SGHRS; CDR2 reads YFSETQ. There are 16 residues in the CDR3. V was trimmed by 2 bases and J by 3 bases, leaving 15 bases between them. CDR3 sequence: CASSFRGGSGYNEQFF. Here the CDR3 DNA reads TGCGCCAGCAGCTTCAGGGGAGGGAGCGGCTACAATGAGCAGTTCTTC.

J is TRBJ2-7 and V is TRBV5-4, with 10 bases matching TRBD1. Trimming removed 5 bases from V and 1 base from J; junction bases left unmatched: 9. The CDR3 runs to 16 residues. The germline CDR1 and CDR2 sequences are SGHNT and YYREEE (reference sequence). The CDR3, as DNA: TGTGCCAGCAGTTTTTTCCGGGACAGGGGATCCTACGAGCAGTACGTC. Encoded protein: CASSFFRDRGSYEQYV.

This clone was detected only a few times. V usage is TRBV4-1 and J usage is TRBJ1-3; D is perhaps TRBD1 (6 bases). CDR3 length: 17 residues. CDR1 is MGHRA and CDR2 is YSYEKL in the germline V gene. V gave up 0 bases and J gave up 3 bases, with 15 bases separating them. CDR3 residues: CASSQDEGRGFGNTIYF. CDR3 in DNA: TGCGCCAGCAGCCAAGATGAAGGCAGGGGCTTTGGAAACACCATATATTTT.

The chain carries TRBV5-1 and TRBJ2-3; perhaps TRBD1 as D (6 bases). Germline loops: CDR1 SGHRS, CDR2 YFSETQ. The CDR3 extends over 14 amino acids. V lost 2 bases and J 6 bases, leaving 13 bases between the germline ends. The CDR3 nucleotides are TGCGCCAGCAGCTTACAACAGGGCCCCGATACGCAGTATTTT. Translation gives CASSLQQGPDTQYF.

This clone has just a few counts. The chain uses TRBV6-5 and TRBJ1-1; 9 bases align to TRBD1. The length of the CDR3 is 14 residues. The V gene's germline CDR1 is MNHEY and CDR2 SVGAGI. V trimming: 6 bases; J trimming: 2 bases; junction bases outside the gene matches: 4. DNA of the CDR3: TGTGCCAGCAGGAGACAGGGGGGAAACACTGAAGCTTTCTTT. This codes for CASRRQGGNTEAFF.

The chain is built from TRBV9 and TRBJ2-1; 13 nucleotides agree with TRBD2. The CDR3 contains 16 residues. Germline CDR1 and CDR2: SGDLS and YYNGEE. J gave up 4 bases and V 3 bases, and 4 bases lay outside the gene matches. CDR3: CASSALAGGQYNEQFF. In DNA form, the CDR3 reads TGTGCCAGCAGCGCACTAGCGGGGGGGCAGTACAATGAGCAGTTCTTC.

This clone was seen a few times. The chain uses TRBV6-5 and TRBJ1-1; D ambiguous. Germline V gene lookup returns CDR1 MNHEY and CDR2 SVGAGI. The CDR3 sequence is 14 residues long. V was clipped by 4 bases and J by 0 bases, with 9 bases between them. The CDR3: CASSSLDLNTEAFF. In DNA, the CDR3 is TGTGCCAGCAGTTCTCTAGACCTGAACACTGAAGCTTTCTTT.

V usage is TRBV2 and J usage is TRBJ2-5; D unresolved. There are 13 residues in the CDR3. The germline V gene has CDR1 SNHLY and CDR2 FYNNEI. V was cut by 0 bases and J by 4 bases, with 6 bases left in between. CDR3 protein: CASSEAMRETQYF. The CDR3 DNA reads as TGTGCCAGCAGTGAAGCGATGAGAGAGACCCAGTACTTC.

V is TRBV19 and J is TRBJ1-2; 7 bases are shared with TRBD1. V lost 4 bases to trimming and J lost 2 bases; unmatched junction nucleotides: 10. The CDR3 spans 16 residues. CDR1 is LNHDA and CDR2 is SQIVND in the germline V gene (reference sequence). The CDR3 loop is CASSRSTGDGNYGYTF. The CDR3 nucleotides read TGTGCCAGTAGTAGGTCCACAGGGGATGGGAACTATGGCTACACCTTC.

V usage is TRBV30 and J usage is TRBJ1-6, with D unclear. This CDR3 region has 13 residues. Trimming left V 0 bases short and J 12 bases short, with 12 bases between. Germline V lookup: CDR1 GTSNPN, CDR2 SVGIG (reference sequence). CDR3: CAWSVETPQPLHF. In DNA, the CDR3 is TGTGCCTGGAGTGTTGAGACACCACAACCCCTCCACTTT.